This TCR beta chain appears in the sequencing data of a study of shared clonotypes between healthy human individuals. Produced via immunoSEQ multiplex PCR; TCRdb's table is partial and in-frame only. The profile shows about 1.4 million clones, over 95% of them singletons. Germline V CDR1 and CDR2: SQVTM, ANQGSEA. The CDR3 runs to 13 residues. V was pared by 4 bases and J by 1 base, with 10 bases between. This chain links TRBV29-1 with TRBJ2-5; weak D call: TRBD1 (6 bases). This clonotype was obtained from a man between 25 and 39 years old in good health. The sample consisted of naive CD4+ T cells sorted from blood. Described subset: CD45RA+ positively selected. CDR3 amino acids: CSVAQGTQETQYF. CDR3 in DNA: TGCAGCGTTGCTCAGGGGACCCAAGAGACCCAGTACTTC.